This TCR beta chain was recorded in a study of cytomegalovirus exposure and HLA in healthy donors. This PCR relied on a set of 60 Vbeta primers and 13 Jbeta primers. Assay used: immunoSEQ multiplex PCR; TCRdb lists only in-frame clones, some missing. The sample carries under 250,000 clones, just over 75% recorded once. Findings of the study overall: Presence/absence analyses treated sequencing depth as roughly uniform across donors.

Trimming removed 0 bases at V and 8 bases at J, with 16 bases between. This CDR3 comprises 15 residues. Per the germline V gene, CDR1 is MNHEY and CDR2 is SVGAGI. Comment on this clone: The antigen is unknown.

This clonotype originated in a man aged 30 to 45 in good health and CMV-seronegative. The sample taken for sequencing was PBMCs. The chain carries TRBV6-5 and TRBJ1-2; a weak D match, TRBD1 (5 bases). The DNA of the CDR3 is TGTGCCAGCAGTTACTCGATCTTACAGGTCGGGGGCTACACCTTC. It yields the protein CASSYSILQVGGYTF.